Included here is one T cell receptor beta chain sequence, with context. Its antigen is undetermined. Additional DNA sequences in this sample encode the identical CDR3. This sample stems from a study of shared clonotypes between healthy human individuals. General study points: Generation probabilities of non-shared clonotypes were lower (relative to those shared by all four donors). Sharing of clonotypes among donors was expected to vary with sequencing depth.

TCRdb's copy holds only in-frame clones and misses some; the assay was immunoSEQ multiplex PCR. The sample comprises some 1.4 million clones, roughly 96% of which are singletons, and over 1% rests with the top ten. Every contributor of samples was a Caucasian grown-up residing in Nashville, Tennessee. Partitioning of CD4+ cells yielded a CD45RA+ naive subset and a CD45RA-negative memory subset. The sample comprised naive CD4+ T cells sorted from blood. Noted subset: CD45RA+ positively selected. This receptor was taken from a man aged 25 to 40 in good health.

The CDR3 DNA reads as TGCGCCAGCAGCTTGGCGGGACAGCCCTACGAGCAGTACTTC. Residues: CASSLAGQPYEQYF. The chain is built from TRBV5-1 and TRBJ2-7; 7 bases map to TRBD1. The CDR3 runs 14 residues. The J segment lost 2 bases and the V segment lost 0 bases, leaving 2 bases of the junction unmatched. The germline V gene encodes CDR1 SGHRS and CDR2 YFSETQ.